A selection of T cell receptor beta chains follows, all from one sample in a study of lymphopenia after photon versus proton radiotherapy. TCRdb keeps only in-frame clones here, not all; method: immunoSEQ multiplex PCR. The sample yields tens of thousands of clones, approximately 84% seen once. The source was peripheral blood, collected from a patient treated with proton-based radiotherapy. The receptors were sampled from a man aged 55 to 69 with pancreatic cancer. Each CDR3 is given with its conserved first and last residue. A D gene is named only where the DNA matches it firmly. Some rows mark clone size as missing; the rest say once, few, many or name a class of expanded clone.

CDR3 protein: CASRRSGQVNEKLFF
CDR3 DNA: TGTGCCAGTAGACGAAGTGGACAGGTTAATGAAAAACTGTTTTTT
clone size: .
D gene: TRBD1
J gene: TRBJ1-4
V gene: TRBV19

CDR3 protein: CASSGLAGLTNVLTF
CDR3 DNA: TGCGCCAGCAGCGGCCTAGCGGGGCTGACGAACGTCCTGACTTTC
clone size: once
D gene: TRBD2
J gene: TRBJ2-6
V gene: TRBV5-1

CDR3 protein: CASSIGTGGREPQHF
CDR3 DNA: TGTGCCAGTAGTATCGGGACAGGGGGCAGAGAGCCCCAGCATTTT
clone size: .
D gene: TRBD1
J gene: TRBJ1-5
V gene: TRBV19

CDR3 protein: CASSSDSGRVYEQYF
CDR3 DNA: TGTGCCAGCAGCTCCGATAGCGGGAGAGTCTACGAGCAGTACTTC
clone size: few
D gene: TRBD2
J gene: TRBJ2-7
V gene: TRBV7-9

CDR3 protein: CASSEGRGSGTQYF
CDR3 DNA: TGTGCCAGCAGTGAAGGAAGGGGTTCGGGAACCCAGTACTTC
clone size: once
D gene: .
J gene: TRBJ2-5
V gene: TRBV6-1

CDR3 protein: CASSTDRGVYGYTF
CDR3 DNA: TGTGCCAGCAGCACCGACAGGGGGGTCTATGGCTACACCTTC
clone size: .
D gene: TRBD1
J gene: TRBJ1-2
V gene: TRBV11-3

CDR3 protein: CAISAGQEGEKLFF
CDR3 DNA: TGTGCCATCAGTGCCGGACAGGAGGGTGAAAAACTGTTTTTT
clone size: .
D gene: TRBD1
J gene: TRBJ1-4
V gene: TRBV10-3

CDR3 protein: CATRTGGANSYTF
CDR3 DNA: TGTGCCACCCGTACGGGGGGGGCGAATAGCTACACCTTC
clone size: .
D gene: .
J gene: TRBJ1-2
V gene: TRBV27

CDR3 protein: CASRRQGQDLITQYF
CDR3 DNA: TGTGCCAGCAGACGACAGGGACAGGACCTTATCACGCAGTATTTT
clone size: .
D gene: TRBD1
J gene: TRBJ2-3
V gene: TRBV5-6

CDR3 protein: CASSYGTSRGDTQYF
CDR3 DNA: TGTGCCAGCAGTTACGGGACTAGCCGGGGGGATACGCAGTATTTT
clone size: .
D gene: TRBD2
J gene: TRBJ2-3
V gene: TRBV6-5

CDR3 protein: CASSLPYTGELFF
CDR3 DNA: TGTGCCAGCAGTTTACCCTACACCGGGGAGCTGTTTTTT
clone size: .
D gene: .
J gene: TRBJ2-2
V gene: TRBV28

CDR3 protein: CASSPLRTRAAQYF
CDR3 DNA: TGTGCCAGCAGTCCACTCCGGACACGAGCGGCCCAGTACTTC
clone size: .
D gene: .
J gene: TRBJ2-5
V gene: TRBV28

CDR3 protein: CASSVESNSLTGELFF
CDR3 DNA: TGTGCCAGCAGCGTAGAGAGTAATAGCCTCACCGGGGAGCTGTTTTTT
clone size: .
D gene: .
J gene: TRBJ2-2
V gene: TRBV9

CDR3 protein: CASSLLISENEQFF
CDR3 DNA: TGTGCCAGCAGCCTATTAATTAGCGAAAATGAGCAGTTCTTC
clone size: .
D gene: .
J gene: TRBJ2-1
V gene: TRBV7-8

CDR3 protein: CASSLAGSGANTGELFF
CDR3 DNA: TGTGCCAGCAGCTTGGCCGGAAGCGGGGCGAACACCGGGGAGCTGTTTTTT
clone size: .
D gene: TRBD2
J gene: TRBJ2-2
V gene: TRBV7-6

CDR3 protein: CASSLESGSGNEQFF
CDR3 DNA: TGTGCCAGCAGCTTAGAGAGCGGGAGTGGAAATGAGCAGTTCTTC
clone size: .
D gene: TRBD2
J gene: TRBJ2-1
V gene: TRBV7-2

CDR3 protein: CASSYMPAISNVPGEQYF
CDR3 DNA: TGTGCCAGCAGCTATATGCCAGCAATTAGCAATGTACCTGGCGAGCAGTACTTC
clone size: .
D gene: .
J gene: TRBJ2-7
V gene: TRBV14

CDR3 protein: CASSPDGTVSGGANVLTF
CDR3 DNA: TGCGCCAGCAGCCCGGACGGGACAGTTTCTGGTGGGGCCAACGTCCTGACTTTC
clone size: .
D gene: TRBD1
J gene: TRBJ2-6
V gene: TRBV5-1

CDR3 protein: CASRPHSSNQPQHF
CDR3 DNA: TGTGCCAGCAGGCCCCACAGTAGCAATCAGCCCCAGCATTTT
clone size: .
D gene: .
J gene: TRBJ1-5
V gene: TRBV6-5

CDR3 protein: CASSSPTTLSRGGANVLTF
CDR3 DNA: TGTGCCAGCAGTTCTCCCACGACCCTCTCCAGAGGAGGGGCCAACGTCCTGACTTTC
clone size: .
D gene: .
J gene: TRBJ2-6
V gene: TRBV2

CDR3 protein: CASSPLIAQLGETQYF
CDR3 DNA: TGCGCCAGCAGCCCCCTAATAGCCCAACTAGGGGAGACCCAGTACTTC
clone size: .
D gene: .
J gene: TRBJ2-5
V gene: TRBV4-3

CDR3 protein: CASSSRPGTSGSNEQFF
CDR3 DNA: TGCGCCAGCAGCTCCCGCCCGGGGACTAGCGGGAGTAATGAGCAGTTCTTC
clone size: .
D gene: TRBD2
J gene: TRBJ2-1
V gene: TRBV5-1

CDR3 protein: CASRIFGQGRSRSYNEQFF
CDR3 DNA: TGTGCCAGCAGGATATTCGGACAGGGGAGAAGTCGCTCCTACAATGAGCAGTTCTTC
clone size: .
D gene: TRBD1
J gene: TRBJ2-1
V gene: TRBV5-8

CDR3 protein: CASSGRAPDGTDTQYF
CDR3 DNA: TGTGCCAGCAGCGGCCGGGCCCCGGACGGCACAGATACGCAGTATTTT
clone size: .
D gene: .
J gene: TRBJ2-3
V gene: TRBV9

CDR3 protein: CASSIGTDTQYF
CDR3 DNA: TGCGCCAGCAGTATTGGCACAGATACGCAGTATTTT
clone size: .
D gene: .
J gene: TRBJ2-3
V gene: TRBV10-1

CDR3 protein: CASSQGRLAEDTDTQYF
CDR3 DNA: TGTGCCAGCAGCCAAGGGCGACTAGCGGAAGACACAGATACGCAGTATTTT
clone size: .
D gene: TRBD2
J gene: TRBJ2-3
V gene: TRBV4-2

CDR3 protein: CASSNTGTPEAFF
CDR3 DNA: TGCGCCAGCAGCAACACCGGGACGCCAGAAGCTTTCTTT
clone size: .
D gene: .
J gene: TRBJ1-1
V gene: TRBV5-1

CDR3 protein: CASRSSGTNTGELFF
CDR3 DNA: TGTGCCAGCAGATCTAGCGGGACGAACACCGGGGAGCTGTTTTTT
clone size: .
D gene: TRBD2
J gene: TRBJ2-2
V gene: TRBV6-1

CDR3 protein: CASSYSGSGANVLTF
CDR3 DNA: TGTGCCAGCAGTTACTCAGGGTCGGGGGCCAACGTCCTGACTTTC
clone size: .
D gene: .
J gene: TRBJ2-6
V gene: TRBV7-3

CDR3 protein: CAWRKAGSNYGYTF
CDR3 DNA: TGTGCCTGGAGGAAGGCAGGTTCAAACTATGGCTACACCTTC
clone size: few
D gene: .
J gene: TRBJ1-2
V gene: TRBV30

CDR3 protein: CASSTGGTGQFF
CDR3 DNA: TGTGCCAGCAGCACCGGGGGGACAGGGCAGTTCTTC
clone size: .
D gene: .
J gene: TRBJ2-1
V gene: TRBV7-2

CDR3 protein: CASSWGRSGTGELFF
CDR3 DNA: TGTGCCAGCTCTTGGGGGCGGTCGGGCACCGGGGAGCTGTTTTTT
clone size: once
D gene: .
J gene: TRBJ2-2
V gene: TRBV6-5

CDR3 protein: CAWRGLAGGSYNEQFF
CDR3 DNA: TGTGCCTGGAGAGGACTAGCGGGAGGCTCCTACAATGAGCAGTTCTTC
clone size: .
D gene: TRBD2
J gene: TRBJ2-1
V gene: TRBV30

CDR3 protein: CASSLVPGSNQPQHF
CDR3 DNA: TGTGCCAGCAGCTTAGTTCCGGGTAGCAATCAGCCCCAGCATTTT
clone size: .
D gene: .
J gene: TRBJ1-5
V gene: TRBV7-2